Listed below are T cell receptor beta chains from one sample, sequenced in a study of cytomegalovirus exposure and HLA in healthy donors. Using immunoSEQ multiplex PCR, the repertoire was profiled, and TCRdb retains in-frame clones only, with some absent. This sample has roughly 200,000 clones, with roughly 81% found just once. The specimen sequenced was PBMCs. The receptors originated from a woman aged 30 to 39 in good health and CMV-seropositive. The CDR3 runs from the conserved cysteine through the conserved F or W. The D gene is left open where the match is weak. Where a row states a size, it is once, few, many or the class of an expanded clone; other rows omit it.

D	size	V	J	CDR3	DNA
-	few	TRBV14	TRBJ2-2	CASSQELLGELFF	TGTGCCAGCAGCCAAGAATTGTTAGGGGAGCTGTTTTTT
-	few	TRBV7-2	TRBJ2-7	CASSLTRGYEQYF	TGTGCCAGCAGCTTAACCAGGGGCTACGAGCAGTACTTC
TRBD2	-	TRBV18	TRBJ2-2	CASSPSGGTGELFF	TGTGCCAGCTCACCATCGGGGGGCACCGGGGAGCTGTTTTTT
TRBD2	-	TRBV4-2	TRBJ2-3	CASSTRLAGTDTQYF	TGTGCCAGCAGCACCCGACTAGCGGGAACGGATACGCAGTATTTT
TRBD1	-	TRBV28	TRBJ1-2	CASNSDRGVYGYTF	TGTGCCAGCAATTCCGACAGGGGTGTTTATGGCTACACCTTC
-	-	TRBV7-9	TRBJ1-4	CASSPEGLYEKLFF	TGTGCCAGCAGCCCAGAGGGACTGTATGAAAAACTGTTTTTT
TRBD1	-	TRBV5-1	TRBJ2-2	CASSIIPGQGATGELFF	TGCGCCAGCAGCATTATCCCGGGACAGGGGGCGACCGGGGAGCTGTTTTTT
TRBD2	-	TRBV5-1	TRBJ2-3	CASSWGGLAGGLADTQYF	TGCGCCAGCAGCTGGGGCGGCCTAGCGGGGGGGCTGGCGGATACGCAGTATTTT
-	-	TRBV4-1	TRBJ1-5	CASSYRVENQPQHF	TGCGCCAGCAGCTACAGGGTTGAGAATCAGCCCCAGCATTTT
-	-	TRBV7-7	TRBJ2-5	CASSGRGETQYF	TGTGCCAGCAGCGGACGCGGGGAGACCCAGTACTTC
TRBD1	-	TRBV7-9	TRBJ1-1	CASSPDRALNTEAFF	TGTGCCAGCAGCCCCGACAGGGCTTTGAACACTGAAGCTTTCTTT
-	-	TRBV6-6	TRBJ2-7	CASSYPELVHLKQYF	TGTGCCAGCAGTTACCCCGAGTTAGTCCACCTAAAGCAGTACTTC
-	once	TRBV28	TRBJ1-2	CASSFPDSRLGYTF	TGTGCCAGCAGTTTTCCCGACAGCCGCCTTGGCTACACCTTC
TRBD1	-	TRBV19	TRBJ1-1	CASSIRDSTEAFF	TGTGCCAGTAGTATCCGGGACAGCACTGAAGCTTTCTTT
-	-	TRBV9	TRBJ1-2	CASSPYMTTNYGYTF	TGTGCCAGCAGCCCCTACATGACTACTAACTATGGCTACACCTTC
TRBD1	-	TRBV18	TRBJ1-6	CASSPKGQGNSPLHF	TGTGCCAGCTCACCGAAGGGACAGGGTAATTCACCCCTCCACTTT
-	-	TRBV6-6	TRBJ1-2	CASSYRAFNKGYGYTF	TGTGCCAGCAGTTACCGGGCATTTAATAAGGGGTATGGCTACACCTTC